The clone carrying this TCR beta chain was picked up one time. Its antigen is as yet unknown. In the PCR, 60 Vbeta and 13 Jbeta primers were used. Here immunoSEQ multiplex PCR was the method, and the copy in TCRdb shows in-frame clones only, minus some. Found here are 100,000 to 150,000 clones, about 84% of them singletons; the top ten hold about 3.9%. This specimen comes from a study of cytomegalovirus exposure and HLA in healthy donors. Study-level findings and limits: In most subjects, TCR beta sequences reportedly gave accurate predictions of HLA-A and HLA-B alleles.

CDR1 is GTSNPN, CDR2 SVGIG, per germline (reference sequence). The CDR3 contains 16 residues. V lost 3 bases to trimming and J lost 3 bases; unmatched junction nucleotides: 13. Sequenced: PBMCs. The chain couples TRBV30 to TRBJ2-7; 8 nucleotides line up with TRBD1. The source of this sequence is a man aged 18 to 29 in good health and CMV-seropositive. In DNA, the CDR3 is TGTGCCTGGAGAACAGGGGGGAGGTGGTCCATCTACGAGCAGTACTTC. Translating gives CAWRTGGRWSIYEQYF.